The 18 T cell receptor beta chains presented below share a single source sample, sequenced in a study of T-cell reconstitution after alpha-beta-depleted transplantation in children. The TCRbeta library was prepared with unique molecular identifiers. Each CDR3 protein gets one entry after TCRdb re-called the PCR reads with MiXCR. The data show around 450,000 distinct CDR3 sequences, 15% to 20% seen once. Sequences were derived from PBMCs, mostly from graft donor cells, sampled 360 days after TCRalphabeta/CD19-depleted stem cell transplant. Receptors originate from a boy in the first two years of life who had a stem cell transplant for Wiskott-Aldrich syndrome, so the T cells may come from the graft donor.

The chain carries TRBV11-2 and TRBJ2-3; TRBD2 matches at 12 bases. The CDR3 runs to 17 residues. V was pared by 0 bases and J by 5 bases, with 6 bases of the junction left unmatched. Germline-derived CDR1 and CDR2 are SGHAT and FQNNGV. The CDR3 region has the DNA TGTGCCAGCAGCTTAGAGACTAGCGGGAGTCGAGGAGATACGCAGTATTTT. This sequence encodes CASSLETSGSRGDTQYF.

In this sample, this clonotype turned up a few times. V and J are TRBV7-9 and TRBJ1-5; D gene uncertain. This CDR3 region has 16 residues. Germline lookup yields CDR1 SEHNR and CDR2 FQNEAQ (reference sequence). Trimming took off 5 bases at V and 2 bases at J, with 16 bases between the two ends. In nucleotides, the CDR3 is TGTGCCAGCAGCAGCTCGGGCGGGTTCGGCAATCAGCCCCAGCATTTT. This sequence encodes CASSSSGGFGNQPQHF.

The chain recombines TRBV7-9 with TRBJ2-4; the match to TRBD1 covers 7 bases. CDR3 size: 16 residues. J gave up 1 base and V 7 bases, and 10 bases lay outside the gene matches. The germline CDR1 and CDR2 sequences are SEHNR and FQNEAQ (reference sequence). The CDR3 loop is CASILEGGIAKNIQYF. The CDR3, as DNA: TGTGCCAGCATCCTAGAAGGGGGCATTGCCAAAAACATTCAGTACTTC.

This clonotype has more than one count but fewer than ten. The chain carries TRBV7-9 and TRBJ2-3; a possible D gene is TRBD2 (6 bases). The CDR3 consists of 15 residues. Germline loops: CDR1 SEHNR, CDR2 FQNEAQ (reference sequence). V lost 6 bases, J lost 0 bases, and 13 bases lay in between. For the CDR3, the DNA is TGTGCCAGCAGTCTATGGGGGGAGAGCACAGATACGCAGTATTTT. It is translated as CASSLWGESTDTQYF.

This clonotype was found a few times. The gene calls are TRBV12-3 or TRBV12-4 and TRBJ2-7, with D tentatively TRBD1 or TRBD2 (5 bases each). The germline V and J ends were trimmed by 6 bases and 2 bases, with 14 bases remaining between them. The CDR3 loop spans 14 amino acids. In nucleotides, the CDR3 is TGTGCCAGCAGAGTGTCCGGGGCAACCTACGAGCAGTACTTC. This gives the protein CASRVSGATYEQYF.

This clonotype was seen only a few times. V gene TRBV4-3 combines with J gene TRBJ2-5; D may be TRBD1 or TRBD2 (5 bases each). Germline loops: CDR1 LGHNA, CDR2 YSLEER. The CDR3 is 17 residues long. V gave up 0 bases and J gave up 1 base, with 15 bases separating them. This CDR3 reads CASSQDLQGPFQETQYF. CDR3 nucleotides: TGCGCCAGCAGCCAAGATCTTCAGGGACCCTTCCAAGAGACCCAGTACTTC.

The chain has TRBV10-3 and TRBJ2-5; the D gene is possibly TRBD1 (5 bases). The CDR3 loop spans 13 amino acids. Germline CDR1 ENHRY, CDR2 SYGVKD. Trimming took off 7 bases at V and 4 bases at J, with 13 bases between the two ends. The CDR3 loop reads CAINTQGGETQYF. DNA of the CDR3: TGTGCCATCAATACGCAGGGCGGAGAGACCCAGTACTTC.

The chain links TRBV10-3 to TRBJ2-5; D uncertain. V lost 6 bases, J lost 5 bases, and 16 bases lay in between. Germline V gives CDR1 ENHRY, CDR2 SYGVKD. The CDR3 consists of 14 residues. The CDR3 loop is CAISAGPRRETQYF. CDR3 nucleotide sequence: TGTGCCATCAGCGCTGGCCCCAGGCGTGAGACCCAGTACTTC.

The chain links TRBV12-3 or TRBV12-4 to TRBJ2-7, with TRBD2 matching 7 bases. This CDR3 has 16 amino acids. V lost 3 bases to trimming and J lost 2 bases; unmatched junction nucleotides: 10. The CDR3 DNA follows: TGTGCCAGCAGTTTTAGACTAGCCCAAAGCCCCTACGAGCAGTACTTC. Residues: CASSFRLAQSPYEQYF.

The chain carries TRBV7-8 and TRBJ2-2; D unresolved. Between the trimmed V and J ends, which lost 7 bases and 4 bases, there was a span of 10 bases. The length of the CDR3 is 13 residues. CDR1 is SGHVS and CDR2 is FQNEAQ in the germline V gene. The CDR3 sequence: CASTFSFTGELFF. Written as DNA, the CDR3 is TGTGCCAGCACCTTTAGTTTCACCGGGGAGCTGTTTTTT.

On this clonotype: A much larger clone lies one base from this, so it may be a read error. V is TRBV29-1 and J is TRBJ2-6; TRBD1 matches 7 bases. This CDR3 contains 15 residues. The V gene's germline CDR1 is SQVTM and CDR2 ANQGSEA. The CDR3 DNA follows: TGCTGCGTGTGGACAGGAGGTTCTGGGGCCAACGTCCTGACTTTC. Protein: CCVWTGGSGANVLTF.

V gene TRBV4-1 combines with J gene TRBJ2-7, with 8 bases fitting TRBD1. V lost 1 base and J lost 2; bases outside the gene matches: 4. Looked up from germline, CDR1 is MGHRA and CDR2 is YSYEKL. The CDR3 has 15 residues. CDR3 residues: CASSQARQGTYEQYF. In DNA, the CDR3 is TGCGCCAGCAGCCAAGCTAGACAGGGGACCTACGAGCAGTACTTC.

The CDR3 nucleotides are TGCGCCAGCAGGGCTCAAGGCGGAGGATGGACCCAGTACTTC. It specifies CASRAQGGGWTQYF. This sequence joins TRBV5-1 and TRBJ2-5; D perhaps matches TRBD2 (5 bases). The V end was cut by 5 bases, the J end by 7 bases, with 18 bases between. Germline V gives CDR1 SGHRS, CDR2 YFSETQ. This CDR3 has 14 amino acids.

The chain carries TRBV29-1 and TRBJ2-1; tentatively, D is TRBD2 (5 bases). V was cut by 3 bases and J by 12 bases, with 12 bases left in between. The CDR3 loop spans 11 amino acids. From germline, CDR1 is SQVTM and CDR2 ANQGSEA. This chain's CDR3 is CSVDRTGWQFF. For the CDR3, the DNA is TGCAGCGTTGACCGGACGGGGTGGCAGTTCTTC.

The rearrangement joins TRBV5-1 to TRBJ2-3; tentative D call: TRBD2 (6 bases). CDR3 length equals 15 residues. Germline V CDR1 and CDR2: SGHRS, YFSETQ. The germline V and J ends were trimmed by 3 bases and 2 bases, with 13 bases remaining between them. The CDR3 sequence is CASSSLLADTDTQYF. CDR3 coding DNA: TGCGCCAGCAGCTCTCTTTTAGCGGACACAGATACGCAGTATTTT.

Regarding this clonotype: Sequence at one end of the junction differs from germline and may be a read error. The chain is built from TRBV24-1 and TRBJ2-2; 13 positions match TRBD2. The V gene's germline CDR1 is KGHDR and CDR2 SFDVKD. The CDR3 is 17 residues long. The CDR3 protein is CATSEGRLAGGSGKLFF. CDR3 bases: TGTGCCACCAGTGAAGGCAGACTAGCGGGAGGTAGCGGGAAGCTGTTTTTT.

The rearrangement links TRBV4-1 to TRBJ2-1, with D possibly matching TRBD2 (7 bases). Trimming pared 2 bases from V and 1 base from J, leaving 12 bases between. CDR1 and CDR2 from the germline V gene are MGHRA and YSYEKL. The CDR3 runs 16 residues. CDR3 residues: CASSQRGGQSYNEQFF. CDR3 nucleotides: TGCGCCAGCAGCCAACGCGGGGGCCAGTCCTACAATGAGCAGTTCTTC.

The J gene is TRBJ2-2, the V gene TRBV24-1, with 12 bases that match TRBD2. Germline V lookup: CDR1 KGHDR, CDR2 SFDVKD. The CDR3 runs 17 residues. V shed 9 bases and J 4 bases; nucleotides not matched to a gene: 11. CDR3 in DNA: TGTGCCACCGGACCTCCTCCGGGACTAGCGGGCACCGGGGAGCTGTTTTTT. This gives the protein CATGPPPGLAGTGELFF.